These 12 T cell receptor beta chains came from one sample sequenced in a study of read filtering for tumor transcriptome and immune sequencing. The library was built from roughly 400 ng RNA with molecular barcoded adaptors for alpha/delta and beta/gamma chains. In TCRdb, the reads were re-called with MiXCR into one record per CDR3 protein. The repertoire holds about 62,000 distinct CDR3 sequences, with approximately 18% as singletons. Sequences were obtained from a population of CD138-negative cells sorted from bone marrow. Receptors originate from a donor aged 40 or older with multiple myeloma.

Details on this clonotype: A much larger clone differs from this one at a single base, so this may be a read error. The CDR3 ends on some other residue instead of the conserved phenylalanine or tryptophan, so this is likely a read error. Written as DNA, the CDR3 is TGTGCCAGCAGCTTAAAGGCAGGGAGGGGAGATACGCAGTATCTT. Translation gives CASSLKAGRGDTQYL. The chain employs TRBV7-2 and TRBJ2-3, with 7 bases fitting TRBD2. J lost 5 bases, V lost 2 bases, and 7 bases had no gene match. This CDR3 is 15 amino acids long. The V gene's germline CDR1 is SGHTA and CDR2 FQGNSA.

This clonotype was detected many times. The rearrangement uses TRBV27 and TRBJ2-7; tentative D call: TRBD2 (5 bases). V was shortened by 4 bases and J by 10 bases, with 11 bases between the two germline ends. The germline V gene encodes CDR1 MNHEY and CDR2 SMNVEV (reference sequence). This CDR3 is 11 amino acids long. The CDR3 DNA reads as TGTGCCAGCAGTTCCGGGGAATTTCAGTACTTC. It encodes CASSSGEFQYF.

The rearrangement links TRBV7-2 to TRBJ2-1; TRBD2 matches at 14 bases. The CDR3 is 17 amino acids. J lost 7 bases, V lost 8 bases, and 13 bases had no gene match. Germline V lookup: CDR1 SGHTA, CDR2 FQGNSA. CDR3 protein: CASGIRLAGGVRNEQFF. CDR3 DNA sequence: TGTGCCAGCGGCATCCGACTAGCGGGAGGGGTAAGAAATGAGCAGTTCTTC.

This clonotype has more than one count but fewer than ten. The CDR3, as DNA: TGCAGTGGGGGGGAATACCGAGAGACCCAGTACTTC. Residues: CSGGEYRETQYF. The chain has TRBV29-1 and TRBJ2-5; 7 bases are a match to TRBD2. The CDR3 is 12 residues long. The germline gives CDR1 SQVTM, CDR2 ANQGSEA.

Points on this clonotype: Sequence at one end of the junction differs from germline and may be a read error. The CDR3 DNA reads as TGTGCCAGCAGTCCACCGCCAGGGTATGGCAATCAGTCCCAGCATTTT. Translation gives CASSPPPGYGNQSQHF. This chain connects TRBV12-3 or TRBV12-4 to TRBJ1-5; D is perhaps TRBD1 (5 bases). The CDR3 length is 16 residues.

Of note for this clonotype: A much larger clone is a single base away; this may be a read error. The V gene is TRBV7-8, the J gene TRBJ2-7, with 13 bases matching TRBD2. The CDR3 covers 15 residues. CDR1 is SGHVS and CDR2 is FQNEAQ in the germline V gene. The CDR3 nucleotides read TGTGCCAGCAGCTCAGGACTAGCGGGGGCCTACGAGCGGTACTTC. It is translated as CASSSGLAGAYERYF.

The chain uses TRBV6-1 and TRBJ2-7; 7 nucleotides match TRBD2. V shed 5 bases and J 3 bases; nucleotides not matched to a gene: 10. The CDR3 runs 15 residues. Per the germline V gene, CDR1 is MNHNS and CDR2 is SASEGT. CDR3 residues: CASSYRGGGVYEQYF. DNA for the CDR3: TGTGCCAGCAGTTACCGTGGGGGGGGAGTCTACGAGCAGTACTTC.

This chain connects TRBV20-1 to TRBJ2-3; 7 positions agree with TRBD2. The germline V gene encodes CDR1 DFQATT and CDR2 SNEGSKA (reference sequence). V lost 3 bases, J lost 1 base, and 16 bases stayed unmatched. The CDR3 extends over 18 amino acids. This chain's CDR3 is CSARRAGRGGAGTDTQYF. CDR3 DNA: TGCAGTGCTAGGAGGGCGGGGCGCGGGGGAGCTGGCACAGATACGCAGTATTTT.

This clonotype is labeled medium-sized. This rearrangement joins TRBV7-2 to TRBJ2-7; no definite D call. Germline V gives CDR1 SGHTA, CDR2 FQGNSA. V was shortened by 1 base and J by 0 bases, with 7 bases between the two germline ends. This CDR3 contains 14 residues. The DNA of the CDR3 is TGTGCCAGCAGCTTAGGTTTAAGCTCCTACGAGCAGTACTTC. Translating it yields CASSLGLSSYEQYF.

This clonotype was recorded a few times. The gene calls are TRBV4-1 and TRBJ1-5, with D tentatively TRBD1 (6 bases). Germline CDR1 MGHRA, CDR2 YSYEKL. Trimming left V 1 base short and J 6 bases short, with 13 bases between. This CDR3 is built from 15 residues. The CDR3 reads CASSQGPGDGQPQHF. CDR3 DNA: TGCGCCAGCAGCCAAGGCCCAGGGGATGGTCAGCCCCAGCATTTT.

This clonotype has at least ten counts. The CDR3 DNA is TGTGCCAGCAGTCGGGCTGATCCCCCCAATGAGCAGTTCTTC. Translation: CASSRADPPNEQFF. The chain employs TRBV6-6 and TRBJ2-1; D unresolved. V lost 5 bases and J 6 bases, leaving 14 bases between the germline ends. This CDR3 comprises 14 residues. Germline V lookup: CDR1 MNHNY, CDR2 SVGAGI (reference sequence).

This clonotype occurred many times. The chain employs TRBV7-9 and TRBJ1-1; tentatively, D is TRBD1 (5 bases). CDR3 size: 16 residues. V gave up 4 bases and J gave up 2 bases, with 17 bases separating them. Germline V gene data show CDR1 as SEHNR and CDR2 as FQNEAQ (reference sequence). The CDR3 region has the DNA TGTGCCAGCAGCTCGAAATACCCCGGGGCCAACACTGAAGCTTTCTTT. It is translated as CASSSKYPGANTEAFF.